This entry is about one T cell receptor (beta chain). The CDR3 totals 15 residues. Per germline, CDR1 MNHEY and CDR2 SVGAGI. The V gene end was trimmed by 4 bases and the J gene end by 2 bases; junction bases not matched to a gene: 6. The data originate from a study of cytotoxic CD8 clonotypes in ibrutinib-treated CLL. TCRdb keeps only in-frame clones here, not all; method: immunoSEQ multiplex PCR. The sample lists about 63,000 clones, approximately 71% occurring once. The gene calls are TRBV6-5 and TRBJ2-5; 8 bases are a match to TRBD1. This TCR derives from a human donor with chronic lymphocytic leukemia. Sequencing was performed on PBMCs, taken after 12 months of ibrutinib treatment. CDR3 sequence: CASSLTGAFQETQYF. CDR3 coding DNA: TGTGCCAGCAGTTTGACAGGGGCCTTTCAAGAGACCCAGTACTTC.